A single sample is the source of the 19 T cell receptor beta chains below, sequenced in a study of blood T cell repertoires in COVID-19 (dated by TCRdb to the early 2020s). The library was obtained by the immunoSEQ multiplex PCR assay. TCRdb holds this immuneACCESS table with in-frame rearrangements only. Some clones are missing; in checked studies, unresolved V genes explain under half, and the rest has no known cause. This sample gives some 180,000 clones in total; 65% to 80% of them show up just once. Roughly 13% of the sample rests with the top ten. The source material was peripheral blood. These receptors were taken from a man over 45 who had recovered from COVID-19.

This clone has just a few counts. For the CDR3, the DNA is TGTGCCAGCAGCCGCGAGGGACAGTTCTTTGAGCAGTACTTC. Amino acid sequence: CASSREGQFFEQYF. The chain combines TRBV11-2 with TRBJ2-7, with 7 positions matching TRBD1. CDR3 size: 14 residues. The V segment lost 5 bases and the J segment 7 bases; nucleotides outside the gene matches: 11. Germline CDR1 SGHAT, CDR2 FQNNGV.

The genes are TRBV24-1 and TRBJ1-5; D not resolved. CDR1 is KGHDR and CDR2 is SFDVKD in the germline V gene. CDR3 length equals 14 residues. V lost 5 bases and J lost 0, with 7 bases in between. CDR3 sequence: CATSAGLSNQPQHF. For the CDR3, the DNA is TGTGCCACCAGTGCCGGACTTAGCAATCAGCCCCAGCATTTT.

In DNA form, the CDR3 reads TGTGCCAGCAGCAAAGAGACCCAGTACTTC. As protein: CASSKETQYF. This chain uses TRBV6-5 with TRBJ2-5; D is ambiguous. Trimming stripped 6 bases from V and 3 bases from J, with 2 bases between. Germline assignment: CDR1 MNHEY and CDR2 SVGAGI. This CDR3 spans 10 amino acids.

The genes are TRBV5-1 and TRBJ1-1; no definite D call. The germline V gene encodes CDR1 SGHRS and CDR2 YFSETQ. This CDR3 is built from 13 residues. With 0 bases removed from V and 5 bases from J, the gap between germline ends came to 8 bases. The CDR3 reads CASSLVPGTEAFF. Here the CDR3 DNA reads TGCGCCAGCAGCTTGGTGCCGGGGACTGAAGCTTTCTTT.

As concerns this clone: The CDR3 does not end in the conserved phenylalanine or tryptophan, so this is likely a read error. The DNA is omitted, as the CDR3 cannot be located on it reliably, and the CDR3 follows TCRdb's listing. This chain joins TRBV6-5 and TRBJ1-1; TRBD1, the D gene given by the table, was not confirmed from the DNA. CDR1 MNHEY and CDR2 SVGAGI come from the germline V gene. From its first to its last residue, the CDR3 has 12 amino acids. CDR3: CASSQPGTGRQI.

The chain has TRBV9 and TRBJ2-2; maybe TRBD2 (6 bases). The CDR3 loop spans 16 amino acids. Trimming shortened V by 1 base and J by 6 bases, and 16 bases separated the two germline ends. The V gene's germline CDR1 is SGDLS and CDR2 YYNGEE. The CDR3 spells CASSVRSGVLSGELFF. The CDR3 DNA sequence: TGTGCCAGCAGCGTACGGTCGGGAGTGTTGTCCGGGGAGCTGTTTTTT.

The rearrangement uses TRBV19 and TRBJ2-1, with TRBD2 matching 7 bases. J lost 0 bases, V lost 5 bases, and 10 bases had no gene match. This CDR3 is 17 amino acids long. CDR1 is LNHDA, CDR2 SQIVND, per germline (reference sequence). The chain's CDR3 is CASSSRRAGSSYNEQFF. For the CDR3, the DNA is TGTGCCAGTAGTTCCCGACGAGCGGGAAGCTCCTACAATGAGCAGTTCTTC. The full variable domain, its missing parts supplied by reference TRBV19 and TRBJ2-1, is DGGITQSPKYLFRKEGQNVTLSCEQNLNHDAMYWYRQDPGQGLRLIYYSQIVNDFQKGDIAEGYSVSREKKESFPLTVTSAQKNPTAFYLCASSSRRAGSSYNEQFFGPGTRLTVL.

The chain recombines TRBV29-1 with TRBJ1-2; D is ambiguous. CDR1 and CDR2 from the germline V gene are SQVTM and ANQGSEA. There are 11 residues in the CDR3. V gave up 3 bases and J gave up 7 bases, with 9 bases separating them. The CDR3 is CSVERGSGYTF. The CDR3 DNA is TGCAGCGTTGAGCGAGGGAGTGGCTACACCTTC.

J is TRBJ2-3 and V is TRBV29-1, with 9 positions matching TRBD1. Looked up from germline, CDR1 is SQVTM and CDR2 is ANQGSEA. This CDR3 has 18 amino acids. V gave up 7 bases and J gave up 3 bases; unmatched junction bases: 20. Here the CDR3 DNA reads TGCAGCGCTATGGGACAGGGTGGGCATGGGGGTGGAACAGATACGCAGTATTTT. It codes for CSAMGQGGHGGGTDTQYF.

This clone appeared a few times. The rearrangement links TRBV5-1 to TRBJ2-2; no definite D call. Germline V gene data show CDR1 as SGHRS and CDR2 as YFSETQ. There are 13 residues in the CDR3. V was clipped by 2 bases and J by 4 bases, with 6 bases between them. The chain's CDR3 is CASSFTSTGELFF. CDR3 in DNA: TGCGCCAGCAGCTTTACAAGCACCGGGGAGCTGTTTTTT.

J is TRBJ2-1 and V is TRBV7-8; weak D call: TRBD2 (7 bases). The CDR3 has 16 residues. The germline gives CDR1 SGHVS, CDR2 FQNEAQ. Trimming took 5 bases from V and 6 from J, leaving 20 bases between them. CDR3 region: CASSLGGASGGNEQFF. The CDR3 bases are TGTGCCAGCAGCCTGGGGGGGGCTAGCGGTGGCAATGAGCAGTTCTTC.

The gene calls are TRBV6-5 and TRBJ2-3; tentative D call: TRBD2 (6 bases). Trimming pared 3 bases from V and 2 bases from J, leaving 12 bases between. The length of the CDR3 is 15 residues. Germline V gene data show CDR1 as MNHEY and CDR2 as SVGAGI. The CDR3 DNA is TGTGCCAGCAGTTATCGGGGCGGGAACACAGATACGCAGTATTTT. Encoded protein: CASSYRGGNTDTQYF.

Written as DNA, the CDR3 is TGTGCCAGCAGCGCTCCTCGGAGTCGATCAGATACGCAGTATTTT. This encodes CASSAPRSRSDTQYF. The chain has TRBV9 and TRBJ2-3, with D hard to call. The CDR3 contains 15 residues. Germline assignment: CDR1 SGDLS and CDR2 YYNGEE. Trimming took off 3 bases at V and 4 bases at J, with 15 bases between the two ends.

The rearrangement uses TRBV30 and TRBJ2-7, with 9 bases matching TRBD2. The germline CDR1 and CDR2 sequences are GTSNPN and SVGIG (reference sequence). The CDR3 runs 15 residues. J was trimmed by 6 bases and V by 3 bases; bases with no gene match: 12. This CDR3 is CAWRVFGTSFGEQYF. CDR3 DNA sequence: TGTGCCTGGAGGGTGTTCGGGACTAGCTTCGGCGAGCAGTACTTC.

The V call is TRBV18, the J call TRBJ2-2; D gene ambiguous. Trimming took off 4 bases at V and 4 bases at J, with 13 bases between the two ends. CDR1 is KGHSH, CDR2 LQKENI, per germline. The CDR3 contains 15 residues. The CDR3 loop is CASSRDKGGTGELFF. Here the CDR3 DNA reads TGTGCCAGCTCACGCGACAAAGGTGGCACCGGGGAGCTGTTTTTT.

A single count supports this clone. The chain has TRBV10-3 and TRBJ2-7; no reliable D call. The length of the CDR3 is 12 residues. Germline V CDR1 and CDR2: ENHRY, SYGVKD. Trimming took 10 bases from V and 3 from J, leaving 13 bases between them. CDR3 sequence reads: CATSTRGYEQYF. The CDR3 DNA follows: TGTGCCACCTCAACCAGAGGCTACGAGCAGTACTTC.

The chain combines TRBV11-2 with TRBJ2-7; a possible D gene is TRBD1 (5 bases). This CDR3 has 12 amino acids. CDR1 SGHAT and CDR2 FQNNGV come from the germline V gene. Between the trimmed V and J ends, which lost 6 bases and 3 bases, there was a span of 9 bases. The CDR3 nucleotides are TGTGCCAGCAGAAGACAGAACTACGAGCAGTACTTC. Protein: CASRRQNYEQYF.

The genes are TRBV6-5 and TRBJ1-4; 8 bases map to TRBD1. V lost 7 bases to trimming and J lost 8 bases; unmatched junction nucleotides: 12. CDR1 and CDR2 (germline): MNHEY, SVGAGI. The CDR3 has 15 residues. The CDR3 is CASKGQGGLREKLFF. In DNA, the CDR3 is TGTGCCAGCAAAGGACAGGGTGGTTTGCGGGAAAAACTGTTTTTT.

V is TRBV20-1 and J is TRBJ2-7, with D unresolved. CDR1 DFQATT and CDR2 SNEGSKA come from the germline V gene (reference sequence). The CDR3 sequence is 10 residues long. Trimming shortened V by 3 bases and J by 4 bases, and 4 bases separated the two germline ends. The CDR3 DNA reads TGCAGTGCTAGGAGTTACGAGCAGTACTTC. It is translated as CSARSYEQYF.